The 21 T cell receptor beta chains listed next were all sequenced from one sample in a study of T cells in tumors after PD-1 blockade. Produced via immunoSEQ multiplex PCR; TCRdb's table is partial and in-frame only. The sample contains about 59,000 clones, just under 80% of which appear only once. Sequenced here: PBMCs, sampled before anti-PD-1 treatment. These receptors all stem from a human donor with basal cell carcinoma.

The chain couples TRBV5-4 to TRBJ2-1; weak D call: TRBD2 (5 bases). This CDR3 has 14 residues. The V end was cut by 4 bases, the J end by 4 bases, with 12 bases between. CDR1 and CDR2 (germline): SGHNT, YYREEE (reference sequence). In DNA, the CDR3 is TGTGCCAGCAGCCAGATGCGAGGGTACAATGAGCAGTTCTTC. Protein product: CASSQMRGYNEQFF.

This chain links TRBV6-5 with TRBJ1-4, with D tentatively TRBD1 (5 bases). CDR1 and CDR2 from the germline V gene are MNHEY and SVGAGI. CDR3 length: 14 amino acids. Deletions cut 6 bases from V and 8 bases from J, with 16 bases between. The CDR3 region is CASSRGQGVEKLFF. In DNA form, the CDR3 reads TGTGCCAGCAGCCGGGGTCAGGGCGTCGAAAAACTGTTTTTT.

This clone was counted a single time. This chain uses TRBV3-1 (or the pseudogene TRBV3-2) with TRBJ2-5; D call uncertain. The length of the CDR3 is 12 residues. The germline V gene encodes CDR1 LGHDT and CDR2 YNNKEL (reference sequence). With 4 bases removed from V and 6 bases from J, the gap between germline ends came to 9 bases. CDR3 region: CASSLNGQTQYF. The CDR3 region has the DNA TGTGCCAGCAGCCTTAATGGCCAGACCCAGTACTTC.

The CDR3 nucleotides are TGTGCCAGCAGCTTTCAGGGGGGGAGTGACTATGGCTACACCTTC. Protein sequence: CASSFQGGSDYGYTF. The rearrangement links TRBV5-6 to TRBJ1-2; 7 bases match TRBD1. The CDR3 runs to 15 residues. Trimming at V came to 2 bases and at J to 3 bases, leaving 7 bases not matched to a gene. Germline V CDR1 and CDR2: SGHDT, YYEEEE.

This clone has only a few counts. The chain combines TRBV2 with TRBJ1-6; a possible D gene is TRBD1 (5 bases). CDR3 length: 14 residues. Germline CDR1 is SNHLY and CDR2 is FYNNEI. The germline V and J ends were trimmed by 6 bases and 8 bases, with 14 bases remaining between them. The CDR3 DNA reads TGTGCCAGCAGGCGGTGGGCGGGGGATTCACCCCTCCACTTT. This codes for CASRRWAGDSPLHF.

The genes are TRBV7-8 and TRBJ2-1; TRBD1 agrees at 9 bases. The CDR3 consists of 15 residues. The trim removed 6 bases at V and 5 bases at J, leaving 8 bases unmatched. Germline lookup yields CDR1 SGHVS and CDR2 FQNEAQ. In nucleotides, the CDR3 is TGTGCCAGCAGATGGGGACAGGGCCATAACAATGAGCAGTTCTTC. This gives the protein CASRWGQGHNNEQFF.

This clone was recorded a few times. This chain joins TRBV10-1 and TRBJ1-2; the match to TRBD1 covers 8 bases. Germline V gene data show CDR1 as WNHNN and CDR2 as SYGVQD (reference sequence). After removal of 3 bases from V and 8 bases from J, the junction contained 2 bases not matched to a gene. There are 12 residues in the CDR3. For the CDR3, the DNA is TGCGCCAGCAGTGACGACAGGGGAGGCTACACCTTC. Protein product: CASSDDRGGYTF.

This chain connects TRBV14 to TRBJ2-1; 8 positions match TRBD1. This CDR3 region has 15 residues. V shed 4 bases and J 6 bases; nucleotides not matched to a gene: 8. Germline V gene data show CDR1 as SGHDN and CDR2 as FVKESK. CDR3 sequence reads: CASSRPGQVPNEQFF. The CDR3 DNA sequence: TGTGCCAGCAGCCGTCCGGGACAGGTACCCAATGAGCAGTTCTTC.

The chain carries TRBV5-1 and TRBJ2-5, with 9 bases aligning to TRBD1. CDR1 and CDR2 from the germline V gene are SGHRS and YFSETQ. The CDR3 covers 15 residues. Trimming took 5 bases from V and 6 from J; bases not matched to a gene: 11. CDR3 nucleotides: TGCGCCAGCAGTTCCGGGACAGGGCAGGGTAAGACCCAGTACTTC. Translating it yields CASSSGTGQGKTQYF.

The V gene is TRBV6-5, the J gene TRBJ2-1; 7 positions agree with TRBD2. The J segment lost 1 base and the V segment lost 6 bases, leaving 6 bases of the junction unmatched. Germline V gene data show CDR1 as MNHEY and CDR2 as SVGAGI. The CDR3 is made up of 15 amino acids. CDR3 sequence: CASSLTGGSYNEQFF. In nucleotides, the CDR3 is TGTGCCAGCAGCCTAACGGGGGGTTCCTACAATGAGCAGTTCTTC.

The chain joins TRBV19 to TRBJ1-3; D possibly corresponds to TRBD1 (5 bases). In germline, CDR1 is LNHDA, CDR2 SQIVND (reference sequence). This CDR3 comprises 15 residues. With 6 bases removed from V and 0 bases from J, the gap between germline ends came to 12 bases. CDR3 sequence: CASRKTTGSGNTIYF. In DNA form, the CDR3 reads TGTGCCAGTAGGAAAACCACAGGCTCTGGAAACACCATATATTTT.

The CDR3 DNA follows: TGTGCCAGTAGTATAAGGTTGGGGGCCATGAACACTGAAGCTTTCTTT. Translating it yields CASSIRLGAMNTEAFF. V usage is TRBV19 and J usage is TRBJ1-1, with TRBD1 as a possible D gene (6 bases). V was trimmed by 2 bases and J by 0 bases, leaving 13 bases between them. This CDR3 has 16 residues. Germline V gene sequence: CDR1 LNHDA, CDR2 SQIVND (reference sequence).

V usage is TRBV6-5 and J usage is TRBJ2-7; TRBD1 agrees at 9 bases. The V and J ends lost 5 bases and 1 base, in that order; junction bases with no gene match: 6. The germline V gene encodes CDR1 MNHEY and CDR2 SVGAGI. CDR3 length: 15 residues. The CDR3 loop is CASSNTGTGSYEQYF. The CDR3 DNA sequence: TGTGCCAGCAGTAACACCGGGACAGGGTCCTACGAGCAGTACTTC.

The V gene is TRBV20-1, the J gene TRBJ2-1, with a tentative D call TRBD1 (5 bases). This CDR3 comprises 11 residues. Trimming cost V 3 bases and J 12 bases, with 12 bases left between them. Germline V lookup: CDR1 DFQATT, CDR2 SNEGSKA (reference sequence). This CDR3 is CSASVQGGQFF. CDR3 DNA sequence: TGCAGTGCTAGTGTCCAGGGTGGGCAGTTCTTC.

The rearrangement links TRBV19 to TRBJ1-2; D perhaps matches TRBD1 (6 bases). From germline, CDR1 is LNHDA and CDR2 SQIVND (reference sequence). Trimming pared 7 bases from V and 4 bases from J, leaving 13 bases between. The CDR3 loop spans 13 amino acids. For the CDR3, the DNA is TGTGCCAGTACTGGGGACATTCTCTATGGCTACACCTTC. It translates to CASTGDILYGYTF.

Only one count was recorded for this clone. The chain carries TRBV14 and TRBJ2-3; perhaps TRBD1 as D (5 bases). This CDR3 has 15 residues. The ends were cut back, 6 bases at V and 0 bases at J, with 13 bases in the middle. Per the germline V gene, CDR1 is SGHDN and CDR2 is FVKESK. The CDR3 coding sequence is TGTGCCAGCAGTATTGGACACCTTAGCACAGATACGCAGTATTTT. Translated: CASSIGHLSTDTQYF.

As DNA, the CDR3 is TGTGCCAGTAGTGACAGTAGCAATCAGCCCCAGCATTTT. This encodes CASSDSSNQPQHF. The rearrangement uses TRBV19 and TRBJ1-5; D is perhaps TRBD1 (5 bases). Trimming left V 5 bases short and J 0 bases short, with 5 bases between. This CDR3 has 13 residues. Germline V lookup: CDR1 LNHDA, CDR2 SQIVND (reference sequence).

This clone was counted a few times. The chain joins TRBV14 to TRBJ1-2; perhaps TRBD1 as D (6 bases). V dropped 2 bases and J dropped 8 bases, with 12 bases sitting between them. CDR3 length: 13 residues. Germline V gene lookup returns CDR1 SGHDN and CDR2 FVKESK. CDR3 amino acids: CASSQLETGGYTF. The CDR3 DNA follows: TGTGCCAGCAGCCAACTGGAGACAGGCGGCTACACCTTC.

The table lists this clone with a count of one. The chain uses TRBV27 and TRBJ1-4; D is possibly TRBD1 (5 bases). CDR1 and CDR2 (germline): MNHEY, SMNVEV (reference sequence). V lost 0 bases, J lost 8 bases, and 13 bases lay in between. The CDR3 has 15 residues. The CDR3 region is CASSLSTGIGEKLFF. The CDR3 bases are TGTGCCAGCAGTTTATCAACAGGTATCGGAGAAAAACTGTTTTTT.

This rearrangement joins TRBV7-9 to TRBJ1-5; D is unclear. This CDR3 is 16 amino acids long. Germline loops: CDR1 SEHNR, CDR2 FQNEAQ (reference sequence). V lost 1 base and J lost 4, with 14 bases in between. As DNA, the CDR3 is TGTGCCAGCAGCTTAGATGGAAGCAGGCCTAATCAGCCCCAGCATTTT. Amino acid sequence: CASSLDGSRPNQPQHF.

This chain connects TRBV12-3 or TRBV12-4 to TRBJ1-2, with D possibly TRBD1 on 6 matching bases. V gave up 5 bases and J gave up 5 bases, with 9 bases separating them. This CDR3 has 12 amino acids. Here the CDR3 reads CASSPQGYGYTF. CDR3 bases: TGTGCCAGCAGTCCCCAGGGGTATGGCTACACCTTC.